These T cell receptor beta chains were read from a single sample in a study of blood T cell repertoires in COVID-19. Here immunoSEQ multiplex PCR was the method, and the copy in TCRdb shows in-frame clones only, minus some. The sample records 300,000 to 400,000 clones, around 86% being singletons. Material for sequencing was PBMCs or T cells enriched from blood (not recorded which). Receptor source: a woman in her thirties or forties with acute COVID-19. Both conserved end residues are part of each CDR3. D genes are given only for firm matches.

TRBV10-3	.	TRBJ2-5	CATSTAFEEQETQYF
TRBV2	TRBD2	TRBJ2-7	CASSDLLWGGSSYEQYF
TRBV10-2	TRBD1	TRBJ1-5	CASRDAGTDNQPQHF
TRBV20-1	TRBD1	TRBJ1-2	CSAWTGQGYTF
TRBV5-4	TRBD2	TRBJ2-2	CASSFLAGNTGELFF
TRBV14	.	TRBJ2-1	CASSQSTPGLGDEQFF
TRBV25-1	.	TRBJ2-3	CASSDPRDTTDTQYF
TRBV19	TRBD2	TRBJ2-7	CASSPDGTSGGPYEQYF
TRBV12-5	TRBD1	TRBJ1-2	CASGLVQGSYTF
TRBV7-2	.	TRBJ1-5	CASSLNAGQPQHF
TRBV18	TRBD1	TRBJ2-7	CATKGQPTSYEQYF
TRBV29-1	.	TRBJ2-3	CSGWVGADTQYF
TRBV24-1	.	TRBJ2-5	CATSDLTESQETQYF
TRBV7-9	.	TRBJ1-4	CASSPSLYAEEKLFF
TRBV13	TRBD2	TRBJ2-7	CASSSFSGSSYEQYF
TRBV2	.	TRBJ2-3	CASSYLLTDTQYF
TRBV10-3	.	TRBJ2-1	CAISEQGRGKDEQFF
TRBV7-2	.	TRBJ2-7	CASSPARDYEQYF
TRBV5-1	TRBD1	TRBJ1-1	CASSRDSLLGTEAFF
TRBV29-1	TRBD1	TRBJ2-7	CSVVRGTGQYF
TRBV3-1/TRBV3-2	.	TRBJ2-1	CASSLGRAGGNEQFF
TRBV6-1	.	TRBJ1-2	CASSHYYGYTF
TRBV19	.	TRBJ2-1	CASTLGGSSYNEQFF
TRBV27	TRBD2	TRBJ2-2	CASNDLAGANTGELFF
TRBV6-2/TRBV6-3	.	TRBJ2-5	CASSQNPKETQYF
TRBV7-9	.	TRBJ2-2	CASSQEINTGELFF
TRBV5-1	TRBD2	TRBJ2-2	CASSLASGPQNTGELFF
TRBV6-1	.	TRBJ2-3	CASSEYAGYRTDTQYF
TRBV5-1	.	TRBJ1-2	CASSLGNLGGSSYGYTF
TRBV28	TRBD2	TRBJ2-7	CATLLAGAIYEQYF
TRBV2	TRBD1	TRBJ1-2	CASTPKGDRGNYGYTF
TRBV21-1	.	TRBJ2-7	CASPTGQGCYEQYF